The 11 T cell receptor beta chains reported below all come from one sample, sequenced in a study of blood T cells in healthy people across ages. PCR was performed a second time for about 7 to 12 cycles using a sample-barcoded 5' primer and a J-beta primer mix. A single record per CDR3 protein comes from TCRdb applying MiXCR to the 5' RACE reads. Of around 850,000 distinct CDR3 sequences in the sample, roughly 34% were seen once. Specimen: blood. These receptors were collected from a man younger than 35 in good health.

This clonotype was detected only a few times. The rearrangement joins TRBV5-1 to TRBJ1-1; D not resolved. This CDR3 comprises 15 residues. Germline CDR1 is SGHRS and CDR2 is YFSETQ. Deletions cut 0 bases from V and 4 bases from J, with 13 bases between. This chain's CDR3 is CASSLDTGRGTEAFF. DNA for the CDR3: TGCGCCAGCAGCTTGGATACGGGCCGCGGCACTGAAGCTTTCTTT.

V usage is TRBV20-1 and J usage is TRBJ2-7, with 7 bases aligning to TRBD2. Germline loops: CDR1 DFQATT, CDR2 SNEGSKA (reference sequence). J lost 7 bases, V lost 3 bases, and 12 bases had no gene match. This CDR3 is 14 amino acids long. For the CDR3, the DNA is TGCAGTGCTAGCCCTAGCGGCCCCTACAATGAGCAGTACTTC. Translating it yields CSASPSGPYNEQYF.

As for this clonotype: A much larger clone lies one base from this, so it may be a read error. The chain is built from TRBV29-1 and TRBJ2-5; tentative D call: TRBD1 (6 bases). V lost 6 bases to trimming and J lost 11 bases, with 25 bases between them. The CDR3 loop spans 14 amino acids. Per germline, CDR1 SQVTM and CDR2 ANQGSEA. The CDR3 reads CSVGWGPPYNEQYF. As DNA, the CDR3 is TGCAGCGTGGGGTGGGGGCCACCATACAATGAGCAGTACTTC.

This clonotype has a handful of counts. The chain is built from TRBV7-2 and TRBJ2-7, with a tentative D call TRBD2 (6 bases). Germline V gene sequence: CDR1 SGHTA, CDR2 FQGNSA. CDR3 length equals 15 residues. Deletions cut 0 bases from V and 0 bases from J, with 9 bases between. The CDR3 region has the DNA TGTGCCAGCAGCTTAGCGGAGGGGCCCTCCTACGAGCAGTACTTC. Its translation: CASSLAEGPSYEQYF.

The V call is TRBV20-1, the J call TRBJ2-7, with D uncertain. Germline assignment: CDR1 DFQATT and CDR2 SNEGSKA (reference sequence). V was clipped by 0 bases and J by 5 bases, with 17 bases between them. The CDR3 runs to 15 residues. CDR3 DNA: TGCAGTGCTAGAGATGTGGCGGATGACGTCCACGAGCAGTACTTC. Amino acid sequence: CSARDVADDVHEQYF.

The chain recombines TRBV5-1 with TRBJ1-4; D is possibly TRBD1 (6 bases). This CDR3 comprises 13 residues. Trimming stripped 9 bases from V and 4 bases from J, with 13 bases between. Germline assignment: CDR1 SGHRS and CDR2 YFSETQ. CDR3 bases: TGCGCCACCAGACAGGAGGTTAATGAAAAACTGTTTTTT. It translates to CATRQEVNEKLFF.

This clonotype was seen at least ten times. In nucleotides, the CDR3 is TGTGCCAGCAGTTTATGGGGGGGAGATCAGCCCCAGCATTTT. It yields the protein CASSLWGGDQPQHF. This sequence joins TRBV12-3 or TRBV12-4 and TRBJ1-5; maybe TRBD1 (5 bases). The ends were cut back, 2 bases at V and 5 bases at J, with 10 bases in the middle. The CDR3 is 14 residues long.

For the CDR3, the DNA is TGCGCCAGCAGCCCCAGTGGGCTACAGGATAATGAAAAACTGTTTTTT. Its protein product is CASSPSGLQDNEKLFF. V gene TRBV4-1 combines with J gene TRBJ1-4; possibly TRBD1 for D (5 bases). V lost 4 bases to trimming and J lost 4 bases, with 16 bases between them. CDR1 is MGHRA and CDR2 is YSYEKL in the germline V gene. CDR3 length: 16 amino acids.

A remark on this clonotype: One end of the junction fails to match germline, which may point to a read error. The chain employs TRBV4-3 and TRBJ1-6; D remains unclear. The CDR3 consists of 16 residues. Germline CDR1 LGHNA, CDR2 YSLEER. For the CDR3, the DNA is TGCGCCAGCAGCCAAGATTGGCGGGTCGGGAATTCACCCCCCCACTTT. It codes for CASSQDWRVGNSPPHF.

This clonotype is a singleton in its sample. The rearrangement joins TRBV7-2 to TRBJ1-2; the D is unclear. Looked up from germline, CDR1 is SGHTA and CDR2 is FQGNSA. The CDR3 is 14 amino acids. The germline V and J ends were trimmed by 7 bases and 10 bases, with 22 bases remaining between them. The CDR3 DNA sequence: TGTGCCAGCACCTCACCTGCAGAGATGTCTGACTACACCTTC. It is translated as CASTSPAEMSDYTF. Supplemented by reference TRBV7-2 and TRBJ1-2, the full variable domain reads GAGVSQSPSNKVTEKGKDVELRCDPISGHTALYWYRQSLGQGLEFLIYFQGNSAPDKSGLPSDRFSAERTGGSVSTLTIQRTQQEDSAVYLCASTSPAEMSDYTFGSGTRLTVV.

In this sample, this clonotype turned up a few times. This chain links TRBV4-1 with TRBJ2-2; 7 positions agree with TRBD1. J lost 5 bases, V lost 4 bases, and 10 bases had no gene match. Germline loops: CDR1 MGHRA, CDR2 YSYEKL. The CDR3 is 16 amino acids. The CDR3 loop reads CASSPLPGQTTGELFF. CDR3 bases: TGCGCCAGCAGCCCCCTTCCGGGACAGACGACCGGGGAGCTGTTTTTT.